This T cell receptor (beta chain) is drawn from a study of blood T cell repertoires in COVID-19. Sequencing used immunoSEQ multiplex PCR; TCRdb keeps in-frame clones, though not all of them. This sample has some 97,000 clones, with just over 90% found just once. This receptor was identified in a man in his 60s with acute or convalescent COVID-19. Sequenced: peripheral blood.

The DNA for the CDR3 is TGTGCCAGCCGGGGGGCCCGGGAGACCCAGTACTTC. Translation gives CASRGARETQYF. The chain employs TRBV28 and TRBJ2-5, with D perhaps TRBD2 (7 bases). From germline, CDR1 is MDHEN and CDR2 SYDVKM. This CDR3 comprises 12 residues. Trimming took off 8 bases at V and 5 bases at J, with 12 bases between the two ends.